These 3 T cell receptor beta chains were all obtained from the same sample, sequenced in a study of blood T cells in healthy people across ages. The authors ran a second PCR of roughly 6 to 11 cycles using a sample-barcoded 5' primer and a J-beta primer mix. Using its own MiXCR run on the 5' RACE reads, TCRdb lists one record per CDR3 protein. The sample includes hundreds of thousands of distinct CDR3 sequences, 40% to 50% seen only once; the top ten take around 30%. Sequencing input: blood. Receptors originate from a man older than 75 in good health.

This clonotype was seen a few times. The chain links TRBV20-1 to TRBJ2-1, with TRBD2 matching over 7 bases. J lost 8 bases, V lost 7 bases, and 8 bases had no gene match. Germline lookup yields CDR1 DFQATT and CDR2 SNEGSKA (reference sequence). The CDR3 is 12 amino acids. The CDR3 DNA reads TGCAGTGGCGCGGGGGTTGGATATGAGCAGTTCTTC. It encodes CSGAGVGYEQFF.

In DNA, the CDR3 is TGTGCCATCAGTGAAGGACAGGGAATTCAGCCCCAGCATTTT. This encodes CAISEGQGIQPQHF. The rearrangement links TRBV10-3 to TRBJ1-5, with 8 bases matching TRBD1. V lost 3 bases and J lost 6; bases outside the gene matches: 4. This CDR3 contains 14 residues. Germline assignment: CDR1 ENHRY and CDR2 SYGVKD.

This clonotype was recorded a few times. The chain is built from TRBV18 and TRBJ2-1; the match to TRBD2 covers 8 bases. CDR1 KGHSH and CDR2 LQKENI come from the germline V gene. This CDR3 spans 16 amino acids. V lost 0 bases and J lost 3; bases outside the gene matches: 4. This CDR3 reads CASSPPGTSGYNEQFF. The CDR3 DNA is TGTGCCAGCTCACCACCTGGAACTAGCGGCTACAATGAGCAGTTCTTC.